This is a list of T cell receptor beta chains from one sample in a study of control samples from healthy donors and cancer patients. The repertoire was sequenced with immunoSEQ multiplex PCR; TCRdb's copy has only in-frame clones and lacks some. The sample shows some 160,000 clones, roughly 94% of them seen only once. Sequences were obtained from blood. The receptors derive from a woman in her forties in good health. Each CDR3 is given with its conserved first and last residue. D genes are given only for firm matches. Size tells how often a clone was seen (once, few, many) or the class of an expanded clone, and some rows leave it out.

d_call	v_call	j_call	clone_size	cdr3_nt	cdr3_aa
TRBD1	TRBV9	TRBJ1-1	.	TGTGCCAGCAGCGTAGGGCCTCGGACAGGGCCTATGAACACTGAAGCTTTCTTT	CASSVGPRTGPMNTEAFF
.	TRBV20-1	TRBJ1-2	.	TGCAGTGCTAGTGTAGAGGGCTATGGCTACACCTTC	CSASVEGYGYTF
TRBD1	TRBV4-1	TRBJ2-5	.	TGCGCCAGCAGCCAGGACAGGAACAAAGAGACCCAGTACTTC	CASSQDRNKETQYF
TRBD1	TRBV6-2/TRBV6-3	TRBJ1-5	.	TGTGCCAGCAGCCGCGGACAGGGACAGACGAGTCAGCCCCAGCATTTT	CASSRGQGQTSQPQHF
.	TRBV7-2	TRBJ2-5	.	TGTGCCAGCAGCTTAGTCCAGGGAGAGACCCAGTACTTC	CASSLVQGETQYF
.	TRBV6-5	TRBJ1-2	.	TGTGCCAGCACATCGGATTTCTCAGGGACGAATGGCTACACCTTC	CASTSDFSGTNGYTF
TRBD2	TRBV7-2	TRBJ2-7	.	TGTGCCAGCAGCTTAGGACTAGCGGTCCGCTACGAGCAGTACTTC	CASSLGLAVRYEQYF
.	TRBV4-3	TRBJ1-2	.	TGCGCCAGCAGCCAAGAGAGGACCTCCTTTGGCTATGGCTACACCTTC	CASSQERTSFGYGYTF
.	TRBV21-1	TRBJ2-3	.	.	CASSKVFGQGNDDTQYF
.	TRBV27	TRBJ1-2	once	TGTGCCAGCAGTCAGCTTCCCCCGGTCAGGGGCTACACCTTC	CASSQLPPVRGYTF
.	TRBV27	TRBJ2-2	.	TGTGCCAGCAGTTTGAGTGGGGTTCACTTAAACACCGGGGAGCTGTTTTTT	CASSLSGVHLNTGELFF
TRBD1	TRBV7-2	TRBJ2-7	.	TGTGCCAGCAGCCAGCCGGGACAGCTATCCTACGAGCAGTACTTC	CASSQPGQLSYEQYF
.	TRBV19	TRBJ2-1	.	TGTGCCAGTAGTCTTACAAAACACTCCTACAATGAGCAGTTCTTC	CASSLTKHSYNEQFF
.	TRBV25-1	TRBJ2-1	.	TGTGCCAGCGAAAGGAGGGGAGGAAACAATGAGCAGTTCTTC	CASERRGGNNEQFF